This TCR beta chain stems from a study of prognosis after radiotherapy for stage I lung cancer. Genomic DNA was the source, and TCR beta CDR3 was amplified from it by two-round multiplex PCR. Every TRBV and TRBJ gene had its own specific primer in first-round PCR. Each CDR3 protein gets one entry after TCRdb re-called the multiplex PCR reads with MiXCR. This sample has 20,000 to 25,000 distinct CDR3 sequences, with roughly 45% found just once. This clonotype was seen only a few times. Its antigen is still unknown. General study findings and limits: With medians of approximately 10,000 versus 7,000, unique TCR clone counts fell after stereotactic body radiation therapy.

Peripheral blood was collected in volumes of around 6 milliliters at each of two time points. V trimming: 8 bases; J trimming: 7 bases; junction bases outside the gene matches: 16. Germline V lookup: CDR1 MNHNS, CDR2 SASEGT. The CDR3 consists of 15 residues. Sequencing used PBMCs, obtained before or after stereotactic body radiation therapy (not recorded which). The chain has TRBV6-1 and TRBJ2-7; 8 nucleotides match TRBD2. The sequence came from a donor over 45 with non-small cell lung cancer. The CDR3 sequence: CASSRRGAGALEQYF. CDR3 coding DNA: TGTGCCAGCTCCCGCCGGGGAGCGGGAGCGCTAGAGCAGTACTTC.